The 26 T cell receptor beta chains in this list originate from one sample, sequenced in a study of pediatric ulcerative colitis. Clones were read by immunoSEQ multiplex PCR, and TCRdb kept only the in-frame ones, dropping some. The top ten clones hold over 6.5% of a sample with 20,000 to 30,000 clones, roughly 70% of them seen once. Rectal tissue came from one to two pinch biopsies taken at colonoscopy. The source material was gut tissue. The receptors were sampled from a boy aged 5-17 years with severe ulcerative colitis.

This chain connects TRBV14 to TRBJ2-3; D not certain. The CDR3 totals 16 residues. Trimming shortened V by 1 base and J by 4 bases, and 15 bases separated the two germline ends. Germline V CDR1 and CDR2: SGHDN, FVKESK. CDR3 protein: CASSQGWSRSADTQYF. DNA of the CDR3: TGTGCCAGCAGCCAAGGATGGTCCAGGAGCGCAGATACGCAGTATTTT.

The V gene is TRBV11-3, the J gene TRBJ1-6; TRBD1 might be the D (6 bases). Germline assignment: CDR1 SGHNT and CDR2 YENEEA. CDR3 length: 16 residues. Between the trimmed V and J ends, which lost 0 bases and 5 bases, there was a span of 11 bases. The DNA of the CDR3 is TGTGCCAGCAGCTTAGATGGGCGACAGGATAATTCACCCCTCCACTTT. It yields the protein CASSLDGRQDNSPLHF.

The chain is built from TRBV11-3 and TRBJ2-1; 10 bases are shared with TRBD2. The CDR3 sequence is 15 residues long. V gave up 5 bases and J gave up 6 bases; unmatched junction bases: 7. Germline loops: CDR1 SGHNT, CDR2 YENEEA. CDR3 nucleotides: TGTGCCAGCAGCCTCCTAGCGGGAGATGTCAATGAGCAGTTCTTC. It codes for CASSLLAGDVNEQFF.

This clone came up a few times. V and J are TRBV5-4 and TRBJ2-1; 8 bases align to TRBD2. V shed 4 bases, J shed 1 base, and the junction held 4 bases outside the gene matches. Germline values: CDR1 SGHNT, CDR2 YYREEE (reference sequence). This CDR3 contains 15 residues. CDR3 nucleotide sequence: TGTGCCAGCAGCGTGGCTAGCGGGTCCTACAATGAGCAGTTCTTC. This codes for CASSVASGSYNEQFF. Looking up the rest from reference TRBV5-4 and TRBJ2-1 gives the full variable domain: ETGVTQSPTHLIKTRGQQVTLRCSSQSGHNTVSWYQQALGQGPQFIFQYYREEENGRGNFPPRFSGLQFPNYSSELNVNALELDDSALYLCASSVASGSYNEQFFGPGTRLTVL.

This clone is medium-sized. The chain has TRBV9 and TRBJ1-5, with 7 positions matching TRBD1. This CDR3 region has 16 residues. J lost 7 bases, V lost 4 bases, and 14 bases had no gene match. The germline V gene encodes CDR1 SGDLS and CDR2 YYNGEE. Written as DNA, the CDR3 is TGTGCCAGCAGCCGTCTTGACAGGGACGGATTCCAGCCCCAGCATTTT. Residues: CASSRLDRDGFQPQHF.

The V call is TRBV18, the J call TRBJ2-7; TRBD2 might be the D (5 bases). V was cut by 3 bases and J by 2 bases, with 14 bases left in between. This CDR3 has 15 amino acids. Germline values: CDR1 KGHSH, CDR2 LQKENI. This chain's CDR3 is CASSPERDGTYEQYF. As DNA, the CDR3 is TGTGCCAGCTCACCGGAGCGTGACGGGACCTACGAGCAGTACTTC.

The CDR3 DNA is TGTGCCAGCAGTGAACGACGACGTGGGGTACGCTACACCTTC. Protein product: CASSERRRGVRYTF. J is TRBJ1-2 and V is TRBV6-5; no definite D call. This CDR3 is built from 14 residues. V was trimmed by 5 bases and J by 9 bases, leaving 19 bases between them. From germline, CDR1 is MNHEY and CDR2 SVGAGI.

The V and J genes are TRBV5-1 and TRBJ2-3; TRBD1 aligns across 11 bases. CDR1 is SGHRS, CDR2 YFSETQ, per germline. CDR3 size: 17 residues. Trimming took 7 bases from V and 2 from J; bases not matched to a gene: 12. The CDR3 DNA reads as TGCGCCAGCGGCCTCTTGGGGACAGGGGGTAACACAGATACGCAGTATTTT. The encoded protein is CASGLLGTGGNTDTQYF.

This clone was seen once. The chain couples TRBV11-3 to TRBJ2-7, with D uncertain. The V end lost 1 base, the J end lost 3 bases, and 7 bases lay between the germline ends. Germline values: CDR1 SGHNT, CDR2 YENEEA. CDR3 length equals 13 residues. CDR3 nucleotide sequence: TGTGCCAGCAGCTTAGGTCCTGGCTACGAGCAGTACTTC. It yields the protein CASSLGPGYEQYF.

The gene calls are TRBV6-5 and TRBJ1-3; D call uncertain. V lost 1 base to trimming and J lost 6 bases, with 7 bases between them. This CDR3 has 13 residues. The germline V gene encodes CDR1 MNHEY and CDR2 SVGAGI. The CDR3 sequence is CASSYLVSNTIYF. The CDR3 DNA sequence: TGTGCCAGCAGTTACTTGGTCTCAAACACCATATATTTT.

The chain recombines TRBV9 with TRBJ2-2, with 9 positions matching TRBD2. The CDR3 extends over 16 amino acids. Germline V gene sequence: CDR1 SGDLS, CDR2 YYNGEE. V was pared by 0 bases and J by 7 bases, with 7 bases of the junction left unmatched. CDR3 residues: CASSVGAGGPIGELFF. Written as DNA, the CDR3 is TGTGCCAGCAGCGTAGGGGCGGGAGGGCCTATCGGGGAGCTGTTTTTT.

The V and J genes are TRBV6-6 and TRBJ1-2; D may be TRBD1 (5 bases). The germline CDR1 and CDR2 sequences are MNHNY and SVGAGI (reference sequence). V lost 8 bases and J lost 7, with 14 bases in between. This CDR3 region has 12 residues. CDR3 DNA: TGTGCCAGCCTGGCCAGGGTTTTTGGCTACACCTTC. Amino acids: CASLARVFGYTF.

The chain couples TRBV12-5 to TRBJ2-1; no clear D. CDR3 length: 11 amino acids. Germline lookup yields CDR1 LGHNT and CDR2 FRNRAP. V was clipped by 6 bases and J by 9 bases, with 9 bases between them. CDR3 amino acids: CASGLRSEQFF. DNA for the CDR3: TGTGCTAGTGGACTCCGTAGTGAGCAGTTCTTC.

This chain links TRBV10-3 with TRBJ2-1, with D maybe TRBD1 (6 bases). Germline loops: CDR1 ENHRY, CDR2 SYGVKD. V lost 8 bases, J lost 0 bases, and 20 bases lay in between. CDR3 length equals 17 residues. Here the CDR3 reads CAISALGAGSSYNEQFF. CDR3 nucleotide sequence: TGTGCCATCTCGGCCTTGGGGGCGGGTAGCTCCTACAATGAGCAGTTCTTC.

The chain uses TRBV30 and TRBJ2-1; D not certain. CDR1 and CDR2 from the germline V gene are GTSNPN and SVGIG (reference sequence). Trimming took off 4 bases at V and 4 bases at J, with 5 bases between the two ends. This CDR3 comprises 11 residues. The CDR3 here is CAWMRYNEQFF. The CDR3 nucleotides are TGTGCCTGGATGAGGTACAATGAGCAGTTCTTC. Variable domain in full (rest from reference TRBV30 and TRBJ2-1): SQTIHQWPATLVQPVGSPLSLECTVEGTSNPNLYWYRQAAGRGLQLLFYSVGIGQISSEVPQNLSASRPQDRQFILSSKKLLLSDSGFYLCAWMRYNEQFFGPGTRLTVL.

The chain is built from TRBV27 and TRBJ2-7; no clear D. Germline lookup yields CDR1 MNHEY and CDR2 SMNVEV (reference sequence). This CDR3 contains 13 residues. Trimming removed 3 bases from V and 4 bases from J, with 10 bases in between. For the CDR3, the DNA is TGTGCCAGCAGTTTTGGGCAGGAGTACGAGCAGTACTTC. Translated, it gives CASSFGQEYEQYF.

By share, this clone counts as medium-sized. This chain joins TRBV6-4 and TRBJ2-3; 8 nucleotides match TRBD1. V trimming: 3 bases; J trimming: 2 bases; junction bases outside the gene matches: 4. The CDR3 is 15 residues long. Germline V CDR1 and CDR2: MRHNA, SNTAGT. CDR3 loop: CASSEGQGATDTQYF. CDR3 DNA: TGTGCCAGCAGTGAAGGGCAGGGGGCCACAGATACGCAGTATTTT.

The chain is built from TRBV6-5 and TRBJ1-2; D is ambiguous. The CDR3 consists of 13 residues. In germline, CDR1 is MNHEY, CDR2 SVGAGI. Trimming removed 4 bases at V and 4 bases at J, with 10 bases between. CDR3 nucleotide sequence: TGTGCCAGCAGTTTCGACAACCTCTATGGCTACACCTTC. Amino acids: CASSFDNLYGYTF.

The rearrangement uses TRBV11-2 and TRBJ2-7; TRBD1 matches at 7 bases. The CDR3 runs 14 residues. The V segment lost 1 base and the J segment 4 bases; nucleotides outside the gene matches: 4. The germline CDR1 and CDR2 sequences are SGHAT and FQNNGV. DNA of the CDR3: TGTGCCAGCAGCTTAGGACAGGGAAATTACGAGCAGTACTTC. This codes for CASSLGQGNYEQYF. The variable domain in full, completed from reference TRBV11-2 and TRBJ2-7, reads EAGVAQSPRYKIIEKRQSVAFWCNPISGHATLYWYQQILGQGPKLLIQFQNNGVVDDSQLPKDRFSAERLKGVDSTLKIQPAKLEDSAVYLCASSLGQGNYEQYFGPGTRLTVT.

This rearrangement joins TRBV4-1 to TRBJ2-1, with 8 bases identical to TRBD2. Germline V gene sequence: CDR1 MGHRA, CDR2 YSYEKL. The CDR3 runs to 17 residues. The junction had 11 bases not matched to a gene; V was cut back by 1 base and J by 6 bases. CDR3 sequence (DNA): TGCGCCAGCAGCCAAGCGGATATGTTGGGACTAGTCAATGAGCAGTTCTTC. This codes for CASSQADMLGLVNEQFF.

This clone was recorded only once. The chain has TRBV5-1 and TRBJ2-7, with D maybe TRBD2 (6 bases). Germline lookup yields CDR1 SGHRS and CDR2 YFSETQ. V was cut by 3 bases and J by 2 bases, with 18 bases left in between. This CDR3 region has 16 residues. The CDR3 DNA reads as TGCGCCAGCAGCTGGGGATTGACGGGAGAGGCCTACGAGCAGTACTTC. It yields the protein CASSWGLTGEAYEQYF.

The rearrangement uses TRBV10-1 and TRBJ2-6; 7 bases match TRBD1. CDR3 length: 15 amino acids. The junction had 8 bases not matched to a gene; V was cut back by 8 bases and J by 4 bases. Germline assignment: CDR1 WNHNN and CDR2 SYGVQD (reference sequence). The CDR3 loop reads CASGSTGAGANVLTF. The CDR3 nucleotides are TGCGCCAGCGGCAGTACAGGGGCAGGGGCCAACGTCCTGACTTTC.

V gene TRBV15 combines with J gene TRBJ2-1; no clear D gene. Looked up from germline, CDR1 is LNHNV and CDR2 is YYDKDF (reference sequence). Trimming cost V 0 bases and J 2 bases, with 8 bases left between them. This CDR3 has 15 amino acids. DNA of the CDR3: TGTGCCACCAGCAGAGACACGTACCCCTACAATGAGCAGTTCTTC. Translating it yields CATSRDTYPYNEQFF. Looking up the rest from reference TRBV15 and TRBJ2-1 gives the full variable domain: DAMVIQNPRYQVTQFGKPVTLSCSQTLNHNVMYWYQQKSSQAPKLLFHYYDKDFNNEADTPDNFQSRRPNTSFCFLDIRSPGLGDTAMYLCATSRDTYPYNEQFFGPGTRLTVL.

Here the CDR3 reads CAWSVGTGTGKGQPQHF. The CDR3 nucleotides read TGTGCCTGGAGTGTAGGGACCGGGACAGGGAAGGGTCAGCCCCAGCATTTT. The chain has TRBV30 and TRBJ1-5; TRBD1 matches 9 bases. Germline V CDR1 and CDR2: GTSNPN, SVGIG (reference sequence). The CDR3 loop spans 17 amino acids. V was clipped by 0 bases and J by 6 bases; unmatched bases: 12.

Points on this clone: An end of the junction differs from the germline gene, which may be a read error. V gene TRBV11-3 combines with J gene TRBJ2-7, with no clear D. CDR3 length: 16 residues. Germline-derived CDR1 and CDR2 are SGHNT and YENEEA. CDR3 in DNA: TGCGCCAGCAGCCCCTCAGATAAGCTGAACTCCTACGAGCAGTACTTC. This codes for CASSPSDKLNSYEQYF.

This sequence joins TRBV4-1 and TRBJ2-7; TRBD1 aligns across 10 bases. Germline V CDR1 and CDR2: MGHRA, YSYEKL. The CDR3 spans 14 residues. With V trimmed by 4 bases and J by 3 bases, 3 bases remained unmatched. CDR3 nucleotides: TGCGCCAGCAGCCCTAGGACAGGGGGCTACGAGCAGTACTTC. This encodes CASSPRTGGYEQYF.